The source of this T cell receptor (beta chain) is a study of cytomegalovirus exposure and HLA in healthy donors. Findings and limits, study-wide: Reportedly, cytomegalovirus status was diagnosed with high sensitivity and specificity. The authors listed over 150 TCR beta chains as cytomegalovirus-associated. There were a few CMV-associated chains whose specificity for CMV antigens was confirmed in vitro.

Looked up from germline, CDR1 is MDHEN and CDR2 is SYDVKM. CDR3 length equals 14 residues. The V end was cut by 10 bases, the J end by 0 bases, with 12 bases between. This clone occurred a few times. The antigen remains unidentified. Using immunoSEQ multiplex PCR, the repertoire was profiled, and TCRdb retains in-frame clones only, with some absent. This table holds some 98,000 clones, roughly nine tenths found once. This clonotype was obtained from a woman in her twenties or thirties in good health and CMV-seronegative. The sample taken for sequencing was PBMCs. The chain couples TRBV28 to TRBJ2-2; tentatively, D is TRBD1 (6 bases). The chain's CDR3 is CATKTGTNTGELFF. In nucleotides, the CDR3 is TGTGCCACTAAAACAGGGACGAACACCGGGGAGCTGTTTTTT.